This TCR beta chain was sequenced for a study of cytomegalovirus exposure and HLA in healthy donors. Regarding this clone: The target antigen is unknown.

General study results and limits: Previous analysis showed most TCR beta V segments were productive about 87% or about 30% of the time. Excluded: some indistinguishable V segments such as TRBV6-2 and TRBV6-3. The study flagged about 160 TCR beta chains as cytomegalovirus-associated. It was assumed in the presence/absence analyses that sequencing depth was roughly uniform across donors.

It was with 60 Vbeta and 13 Jbeta primers that the PCR ran. Assay used: immunoSEQ multiplex PCR; TCRdb lists only in-frame clones, some missing. The table lists about 150,000 clones, 65% to 85% of them singletons. The CDR3 is 14 residues long. V was cut by 6 bases and J by 4 bases, with 13 bases left in between. Germline values: CDR1 MNHEY, CDR2 SVGAGI. The sample was PBMCs. The chain links TRBV6-5 to TRBJ2-1; possibly TRBD1 for D (6 bases). This receptor was identified in a man between 18 and 29 years old in good health and CMV-seronegative. The CDR3 DNA is TGTGCCAGCAGCCCCGGACAGACGTACAATGAGCAGTTCTTC. It specifies CASSPGQTYNEQFF.